The clone carrying this T cell receptor beta chain was found many times. Its antigen is currently unknown. This sample is drawn from a study of T cell repertoires in cytomegalovirus infection. Background on the study: Alongside well-studied HLA-B-restricted CMV epitopes, recently identified HLA-C-restricted CMV epitopes were also used. From public TCR beta signatures came an indication of both CMV infection and matching HLA type. Study-wide results and caveats: Dominant in the ex vivo response were TCR beta clonotypes restricted by HLA-C and specific for CMV.

TCRdb re-analysed the reads in MiXCR, keeping a single row per CDR3 protein. This sample has 640,000 or so distinct CDR3 sequences, with roughly 30% found just once. Germline CDR1 SGHTA, CDR2 FQGNSA. The CDR3 has 15 amino acids. V lost 5 bases and J 0 bases, leaving 11 bases between the germline ends. The V and J genes are TRBV7-2 and TRBJ1-3; D remains unclear. The receptor was isolated from a human donor in good health (CMV status not recorded). Some clones in this sample may be carry-over from other donors' samples. Source: cultured PBMCs, taken from culture after CMV antigen stimulation. Written as DNA, the CDR3 is TGTGCCAGCAGCCCCCAAAGCCGCTCTGGAAACACCATATATTTT. This sequence encodes CASSPQSRSGNTIYF.